This T cell receptor beta chain was recorded in a study of T cells expressing NK-cell markers. Study results and caveats: The leading position in the CD3+CD56-NKG2C+ fraction of four donors also went to these clonotypes.

Each CDR3 protein gets one entry in TCRdb, which reprocessed the 5' RACE reads and gives no DNA. This repertoire includes around 550,000 distinct CDR3 sequences. As to this clonotype: The antigen is unknown.

There are 21 residues in the CDR3. Germline lookup yields CDR1 MDHEN and CDR2 SYDVKM. This chain uses TRBV28 with TRBJ2-6; no DNA is available, so the TRBD1 call from TCRdb remains unchecked. This clonotype was obtained from a young man in good health. Source material: blood T cells: a sorted CD56 or NKG2C T cell subset, CD4+ or CD8+ T cells, or bulk PBMC T cells (not recorded which). The CDR3 sequence: CASSLSRTGEDLGSGANVLTF.